The TCR beta chain under discussion was sequenced for a study of regulatory dendritic cells for organ transplantation. General study findings and limits: Naive T cells showed high diversity, memory cells less, memory CD8+ least. Regulatory dendritic cells appeared to expand memory CD8+ clones less than mature ones. Of resting T cell subsets, memory CD8+ had the most alloreactive clonotypes.

A word on this clone: Its cognate antigen is unknown.

The CDR3 consists of 14 residues. V was pared by 2 bases and J by 7 bases, with 12 bases between. Germline CDR1 reads MGHDK; CDR2 reads SYGVNS. Data came from immunoSEQ multiplex PCR; TCRdb stores just in-frame clones and leaves some out. The sample contains under 25,000 clones, 74% of which appear only once. FACS sorted CD4+ or CD8+ T cells into CD45RA+ naive and CD45RO+ memory. The clonotype was recovered from a human donor in good health. V and J are TRBV25-1 and TRBJ1-5; a weak D match, TRBD1 (6 bases). The sequencing sample was made of memory CD4+ T cells from blood. Subset specified: CD45RO+ memory T cells. CDR3 in amino acids: CASSEGGGWQPQHF. The CDR3 DNA is TGTGCCAGCAGTGAAGGTGGGGGCTGGCAGCCCCAGCATTTT.